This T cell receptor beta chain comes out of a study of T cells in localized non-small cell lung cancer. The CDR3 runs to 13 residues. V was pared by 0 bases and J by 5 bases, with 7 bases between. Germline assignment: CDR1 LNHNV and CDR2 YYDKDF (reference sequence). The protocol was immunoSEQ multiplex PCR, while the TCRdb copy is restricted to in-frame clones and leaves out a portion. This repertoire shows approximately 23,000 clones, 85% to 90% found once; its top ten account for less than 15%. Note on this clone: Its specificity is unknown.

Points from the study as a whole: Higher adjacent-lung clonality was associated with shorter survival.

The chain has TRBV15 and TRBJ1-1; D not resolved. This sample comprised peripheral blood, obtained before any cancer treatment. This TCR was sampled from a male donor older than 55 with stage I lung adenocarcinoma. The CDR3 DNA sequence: TGTGCCACCAGCAGAGAAAGGGTTACTGAAGCTTTCTTT. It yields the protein CATSRERVTEAFF.